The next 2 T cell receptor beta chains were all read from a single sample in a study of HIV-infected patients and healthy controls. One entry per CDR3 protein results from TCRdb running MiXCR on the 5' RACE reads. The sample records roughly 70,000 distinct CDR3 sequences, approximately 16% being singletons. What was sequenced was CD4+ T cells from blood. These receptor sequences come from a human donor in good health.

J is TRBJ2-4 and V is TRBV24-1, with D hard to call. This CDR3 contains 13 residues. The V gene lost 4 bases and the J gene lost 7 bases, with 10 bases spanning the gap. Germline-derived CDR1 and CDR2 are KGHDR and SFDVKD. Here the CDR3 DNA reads TGTGCCACCAGTGAAACGACTTCCAACATTCAGTACTTC. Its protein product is CATSETTSNIQYF.

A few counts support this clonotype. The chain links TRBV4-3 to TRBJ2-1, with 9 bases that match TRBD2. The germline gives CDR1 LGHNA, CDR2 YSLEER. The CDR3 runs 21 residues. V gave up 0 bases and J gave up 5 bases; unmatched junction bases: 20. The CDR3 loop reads CASSQDWPPTSGTKNDNEQFF. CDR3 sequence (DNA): TGCGCCAGCAGCCAAGATTGGCCCCCGACTAGCGGAACCAAAAATGACAATGAGCAGTTCTTC.